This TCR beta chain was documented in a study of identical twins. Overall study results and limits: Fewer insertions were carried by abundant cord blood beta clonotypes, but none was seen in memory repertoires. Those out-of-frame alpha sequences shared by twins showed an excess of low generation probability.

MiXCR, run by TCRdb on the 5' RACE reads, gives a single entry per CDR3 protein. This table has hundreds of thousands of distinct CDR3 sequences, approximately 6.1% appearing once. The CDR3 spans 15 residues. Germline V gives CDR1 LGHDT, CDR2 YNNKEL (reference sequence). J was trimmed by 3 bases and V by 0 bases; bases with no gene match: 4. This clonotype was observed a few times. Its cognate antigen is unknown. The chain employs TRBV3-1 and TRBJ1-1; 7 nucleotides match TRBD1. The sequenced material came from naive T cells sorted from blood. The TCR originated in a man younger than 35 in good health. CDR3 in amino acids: CASSQEGQGDTEAFF. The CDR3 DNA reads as TGTGCCAGCAGCCAAGAGGGGCAGGGGGACACTGAAGCTTTCTTT.